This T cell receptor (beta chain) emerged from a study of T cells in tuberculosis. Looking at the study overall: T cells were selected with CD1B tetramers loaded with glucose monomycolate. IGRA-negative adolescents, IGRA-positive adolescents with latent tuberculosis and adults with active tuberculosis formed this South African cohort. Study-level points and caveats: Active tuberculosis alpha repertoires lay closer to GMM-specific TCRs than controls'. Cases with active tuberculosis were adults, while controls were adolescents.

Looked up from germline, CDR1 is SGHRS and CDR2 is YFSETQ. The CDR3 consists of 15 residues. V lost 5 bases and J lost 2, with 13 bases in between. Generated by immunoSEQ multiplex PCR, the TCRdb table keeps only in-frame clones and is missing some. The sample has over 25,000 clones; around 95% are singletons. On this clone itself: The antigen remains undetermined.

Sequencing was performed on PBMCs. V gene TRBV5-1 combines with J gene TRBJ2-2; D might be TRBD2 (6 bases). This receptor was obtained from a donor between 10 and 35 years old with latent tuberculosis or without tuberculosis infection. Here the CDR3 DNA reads TGCGCCAGCAGTCTCGAGCGGGTAAACACCGGGGAGCTGTTTTTT. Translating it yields CASSLERVNTGELFF.